The 7 T cell receptor beta chains in this list originate from one sample, sequenced in a study of T cell responses to AZD1222 COVID-19 vaccine. The data were produced by immunoSEQ multiplex PCR, yet TCRdb's version contains in-frame clones alone and is incomplete. The table records about 130,000 clones, 70% to 90% of them present only once. Here the sequenced sample was peripheral blood, taken on day 0 of AZD1222 vaccination. These receptors were collected from an adult in good health.

The chain carries TRBV4-3 and TRBJ2-1; 8 nucleotides agree with TRBD2. With 0 bases clipped from V and 0 bases from J, the junction kept 7 bases outside the gene matches. This CDR3 has 18 residues. CDR1 LGHNA and CDR2 YSLEER come from the germline V gene. CDR3 protein: CASSQDPLAGGSYNEQFF. The CDR3 DNA sequence: TGCGCCAGCAGCCAAGATCCCTTGGCGGGAGGCTCCTACAATGAGCAGTTCTTC.

This clone was seen just once. The chain has TRBV7-9 and TRBJ1-1; unclear D gene. CDR3 length: 14 amino acids. The ends were cut back, 4 bases at V and 3 bases at J, with 12 bases in the middle. Germline V gene data show CDR1 as SEHNR and CDR2 as FQNEAQ (reference sequence). The CDR3 loop reads CASSSREPYTEAFF. DNA for the CDR3: TGTGCCAGCAGCTCCCGGGAACCATACACTGAAGCTTTCTTT.

The chain couples TRBV15 to TRBJ2-7; 7 bases map to TRBD2. J gave up 0 bases and V 1 base, and 12 bases lay outside the gene matches. This CDR3 region has 18 residues. Germline-derived CDR1 and CDR2 are LNHNV and YYDKDF (reference sequence). The CDR3 is CATSRVVGSGRSSYEQYF. CDR3 sequence (DNA): TGTGCCACCAGCAGAGTGGTTGGTAGCGGGCGTTCCTCCTACGAGCAGTACTTC.

J is TRBJ1-2 and V is TRBV11-3; D is unresolved. Germline-derived CDR1 and CDR2 are SGHNT and YENEEA. The V end lost 7 bases, the J end lost 2 bases, and 17 bases lay between the germline ends. The CDR3 length is 15 residues. CDR3 nucleotides: TGTGCCAGCACCGAAGGCAACAGAGGGAACTATGGCTACACCTTC. Translating gives CASTEGNRGNYGYTF.

V and J are TRBV21-1 and TRBJ2-1. TRBV21-1 is labeled a pseudogene. The CDR3 has 16 residues. CDR3 region: CASRVLWDGHYNEQFF. Written as DNA, the CDR3 is TGTGCCAGCCGTGTTTTATGGGACGGACACTACAATGAGCAGTTCTTC.

This chain connects TRBV7-2 to TRBJ1-1; possible D gene TRBD1, 5 bases. CDR3 length: 13 amino acids. V lost 5 bases and J 1 base, leaving 8 bases between the germline ends. Looked up from germline, CDR1 is SGHTA and CDR2 is FQGNSA. This CDR3 is CASSRQTNTEAFF. In DNA, the CDR3 is TGTGCCAGCAGCCGACAGACGAACACTGAAGCTTTCTTT.

The chain joins TRBV6-5 to TRBJ2-1, with 12 nucleotides matching TRBD2. Germline values: CDR1 MNHEY, CDR2 SVGAGI. V lost 6 bases, J lost 4 bases, and 4 bases stayed unmatched. The CDR3 length is 15 residues. The chain's CDR3 is CASSSGTSGYNEQFF. The CDR3 DNA sequence: TGTGCCAGCAGCTCCGGGACTAGCGGGTACAATGAGCAGTTCTTC.